Below are 9 T cell receptor beta chains sequenced from a single sample in a study of early T cells in non-severe SARS-CoV-2 infection. TCRdb independently ran MiXCR on the 5' RACE reads; one entry per CDR3 protein. The table shows 46,000 or so distinct CDR3 sequences, with roughly 7% occurring only once. Material for sequencing was whole blood. The receptor source for this set is an adult who was a healthcare worker with PCR-confirmed SARS-CoV-2 infection or an uninfected control (not recorded which).

The chain joins TRBV30 to TRBJ2-1; 7 positions agree with TRBD1. With 8 bases clipped from V and 7 bases from J, the junction kept 11 bases outside the gene matches. The CDR3 extends over 13 amino acids. Germline V lookup: CDR1 GTSNPN, CDR2 SVGIG (reference sequence). CDR3 protein: CANQGVKGNEQFF. The CDR3 DNA sequence: TGTGCCAATCAGGGGGTAAAAGGGAATGAGCAGTTCTTC. Using reference TRBV30 and TRBJ2-1 for the parts outside the CDR3, the full variable domain is SQTIHQWPATLVQPVGSPLSLECTVEGTSNPNLYWYRQAAGRGLQLLFYSVGIGQISSEVPQNLSASRPQDRQFILSSKKLLLSDSGFYLCANQGVKGNEQFFGPGTRLTVL.

V is TRBV29-1 and J is TRBJ1-1; TRBD1 matches 7 bases. CDR1 and CDR2 from the germline V gene are SQVTM and ANQGSEA. J lost 10 bases, V lost 5 bases, and 13 bases had no gene match. This CDR3 is built from 13 residues. Here the CDR3 DNA reads TGCAGCGTTTTTAGCTTCCGACGGGACAGAGCTTTCTTT. This translates into CSVFSFRRDRAFF. The full variable domain, with the rest looked up from reference TRBV29-1 and TRBJ1-1, is SAVISQKPSRDICQRGTSLTIQCQVDSQVTMMFWYRQQPGQSLTLIATANQGSEATYESGFVIDKFPISRPNLTFSTLTVSNMSPEDSSIYLCSVFSFRRDRAFFGQGTRLTVV.

V gene TRBV4-2 combines with J gene TRBJ2-3; no clear D. Germline V gene data show CDR1 as LGHNA and CDR2 as YNFKEQ. This CDR3 region has 15 residues. V gave up 1 base and J gave up 2 bases, with 10 bases separating them. DNA of the CDR3: TGTGCCAGCAGCCAAGTGAGTCCCATCACAGATACGCAGTATTTT. The encoded protein is CASSQVSPITDTQYF.

The chain has TRBV12-3 or TRBV12-4 and TRBJ2-3; D is undetermined. This CDR3 has 13 residues. The germline V and J ends were trimmed by 7 bases and 5 bases, with 13 bases remaining between them. This CDR3 is CASTSRGKDTQYF. The CDR3 nucleotides read TGTGCCAGCACCTCCCGAGGTAAAGATACGCAGTATTTT.

This clonotype was seen a handful of times. This sequence joins TRBV18 and TRBJ2-7; D not resolved. Trimming pared 2 bases from V and 5 bases from J, leaving 16 bases between. This CDR3 comprises 15 residues. Germline CDR1 and CDR2: KGHSH and LQKENI. Here the CDR3 reads CASSPVTPPVDEQYF. The CDR3 DNA sequence: TGTGCCAGCTCACCAGTGACCCCGCCGGTCGACGAGCAGTACTTC.

A remark on this clonotype: An end of the junction does not agree with germline; a read error may underlie this. This chain links TRBV4-2 with TRBJ2-3, with a possible D match to TRBD1 (6 bases). The CDR3 is 13 amino acids. Germline CDR1 reads LGHNA; CDR2 reads YNFKEQ. The CDR3 spells CASSEDRTDTQYF. The CDR3 DNA reads TGTGCCAGCAGCGAAGACAGGACAGATACGCAGTATTTT.

In its sample, this clonotype was seen many times. The chain links TRBV10-2 to TRBJ2-2; the match to TRBD2 covers 12 bases. The CDR3 totals 18 residues. With 4 bases clipped from V and 0 bases from J, the junction kept 6 bases outside the gene matches. Germline V gene sequence: CDR1 WSHSY, CDR2 SAAADI. The CDR3 DNA is TGCGCCAGCAGTGCTTGGCTAGCGGGGGGGCCGAACACCGGGGAGCTGTTTTTT. Residues: CASSAWLAGGPNTGELFF.

This clonotype was found a few times. V gene TRBV20-1 combines with J gene TRBJ1-6, with D perhaps matching TRBD1 (5 bases). CDR3 length: 15 residues. The germline CDR1 and CDR2 sequences are DFQATT and SNEGSKA (reference sequence). V gave up 1 base and J gave up 7 bases, with 14 bases separating them. The CDR3 coding sequence is TGCAGTGCTAGAGTTCGGCAGGGAACCAATTCACCCCTCCACTTT. It translates to CSARVRQGTNSPLHF.

The chain recombines TRBV20-1 with TRBJ2-2; tentatively, D is TRBD1 or TRBD2 (5 bases each). The germline V and J ends were trimmed by 6 bases and 1 base, with 15 bases remaining between them. Germline V gives CDR1 DFQATT, CDR2 SNEGSKA (reference sequence). This CDR3 is built from 15 residues. The CDR3 coding sequence is TGCAGTGCGAGGGACGGGGTCAGGAACACCGGGGAGCTGTTTTTT. Protein sequence: CSARDGVRNTGELFF.